This T cell receptor (beta chain) was obtained from a study of regulatory T cells in long-lasting Graves disease. Whole-study context: Over 5 years on antithyroid drugs plus positive TSH receptor antibodies marked Graves' disease as persistent.

Indicated time point: persistent/refractory GD, antithyroid drugs over 5 years with positive TRAb. With RNA extracted from PBMCs as input, the TCR library was made. The CDR3 sequence is 16 residues long. Trimming took 3 bases from V and 0 from J, leaving 12 bases between them. Germline CDR1 reads ENHRY; CDR2 reads SYGVKD. HTBI primers from iRepertoire and Arm-PCR of CDR3 regions yielded the TCR beta libraries. Under the authors' procedure: Samples jointly harbored 60 to 70 TRBV and more than eleven TRBJ segments. TCRdb re-derived calls from the multiplex PCR reads in MiXCR, one entry per CDR3 protein. The V and J calls were determined by TCRdb, not by the authors. This table holds approximately 500,000 distinct CDR3 sequences, under 25% found once. As regards this clonotype: The antigen remains undetermined.

Study-level points and caveats: It was in persistent disease that TRBV28, TRBJ1-2 and TRBJ2-5 were favored. Between persistent patients, a few thousand public clonotypes were shared, exceeding the 966 shared between new patients.

Sequenced here: peripheral blood mononuclear cells (PBMCs), sampled when the disease was refractory, from a patient treated with antithyroid drugs. The sequence was obtained from a female donor with Graves disease. The rearrangement joins TRBV10-3 to TRBJ2-1; D uncertain. In nucleotides, the CDR3 is TGTGCCATCAGTGACCAGATGTCCAGCTCCTACAATGAGCAGTTCTTC. This codes for CAISDQMSSSYNEQFF.